A selection of T cell receptor beta chains follows, all from one sample in a study of blood T cell repertoires in COVID-19. Only in-frame clones appear in the TCRdb table, and some are missing; sequencing was by immunoSEQ multiplex PCR. The data contain around 270,000 clones, around nine tenths of them singletons. Material: PBMCs or T cells enriched from blood (not recorded which). Receptor source: a middle-aged woman who had been exposed to COVID-19. CDR3s include the opening cysteine and the closing phenylalanine or tryptophan. Each record gives: clone size, D gene, V gene, J gene, CDR3 DNA, CDR3 protein. A D gene is named only where the DNA matches it firmly. Size values are once, few and many counts, or a class for expanded clones, and some rows have none.

NA	NA	TRBV27	TRBJ1-6	TGTGCCAGCAGTTTACTGCCAGGTCCGAATTCACCCCTCCACTTT	CASSLLPGPNSPLHF
NA	TRBD2	TRBV25-1	TRBJ2-1	TGTGCCAGCATCGGCGGGAGATCCCTCAATGAGCAGTTCTTC	CASIGGRSLNEQFF
NA	TRBD1	TRBV2	TRBJ2-3	TGTGCCAGACGGGACAGTACAGATACGCAGTATTTT	CARRDSTDTQYF
NA	NA	TRBV30	TRBJ1-6	TGTGCCCTGGGGAGCTCCTATAATTCACCCCTCCACTTT	CALGSSYNSPLHF
NA	NA	TRBV20-1	TRBJ1-1	TGCAGTGCCCCAAGCCCCGCTGAAGCTTTCTTT	CSAPSPAEAFF
few	TRBD2	TRBV2	TRBJ2-1	TGTGCCAGCAGCCGACTAGCGGGAGGTCGCTACAATGAGCAGTTCTTC	CASSRLAGGRYNEQFF
NA	NA	TRBV28	TRBJ1-6	TGTGCCAGCAGTCTCGGAGGCAGAGGAAATTCACCCCTCCACTTT	CASSLGGRGNSPLHF
NA	TRBD2	TRBV11-2	TRBJ2-7	TGTGCCAGCAGCTTAGAAGTTCGGGCTAGCGGGGTTTTTTTC	CASSLEVRASGVFF
NA	TRBD2	TRBV7-9	TRBJ2-3	TGTGCCAGCAGCCCGCTCCTGGGACTAGCGGGAGGTACAGATACGCAGTATTTT	CASSPLLGLAGGTDTQYF
NA	TRBD1	TRBV5-5	TRBJ1-6	TGTGCCAGCAGCTCCTGGACAGGGTATTCACCCCTCCACTTT	CASSSWTGYSPLHF
NA	NA	TRBV5-1	TRBJ1-4	TGCGCCAGCAGCAGCACTCCGGCAACTAATGAAAAACTGTTTTTT	CASSSTPATNEKLFF
NA	NA	TRBV24-1	TRBJ1-4	TGTGCCACCAGTGATCCCTTCAACAGAAGGCTGTTTTTT	CATSDPFNRRLFF
NA	NA	TRBV7-2	TRBJ1-1	TGTGCCAGCAAGACAGCAAAAGTAAACACTGAAGCTTTCTTT	CASKTAKVNTEAFF
few	NA	TRBV7-6	TRBJ2-1	TGTGCCAGCAGCTTAATGACAGGCCTTCTTTACAATGAGCAGTTCTTC	CASSLMTGLLYNEQFF
NA	TRBD1	TRBV5-8	TRBJ1-5	TGTGCCAGCAGCTATCGGGACAGGAATCAGCCCCAGCATTTT	CASSYRDRNQPQHF
few	NA	TRBV6-5	TRBJ1-2	TGTGCCAGCAGTTATGCGAGAGCTAACTATGGCTACACCTTC	CASSYARANYGYTF
NA	TRBD2	TRBV11-2	TRBJ2-5	TGTGCCAGCAGCTTAGGTTGGGGACTAGCGGGAGAAGAGACCCAGTACTTC	CASSLGWGLAGEETQYF
NA	NA	TRBV30	TRBJ2-3	TGTGCCTGGAGTGGGAGAATAAGGCAGTATTTT	CAWSGRIRQYF
NA	NA	TRBV6-2/TRBV6-3	TRBJ1-2	TGTGCCAGCAGTTACCTACCCACGTCGGCAGGCCACACCTTC	CASSYLPTSAGHTF
NA	TRBD1	TRBV28	TRBJ1-2	TGTGCCAGCAGCCCTCCAGGGGGCGCATGGTATGGCTACACCTTC	CASSPPGGAWYGYTF
NA	NA	TRBV7-2	TRBJ1-1	TGTGCCAGCAGCTTATATGTGAACACTGAAGCTTTCTTT	CASSLYVNTEAFF
NA	NA	TRBV7-2	TRBJ1-2	TGTGCCAGCAGCCCATCATTCGGGGGGGGAATAGACCATGGCTACACCTTC	CASSPSFGGGIDHGYTF
NA	TRBD1	TRBV7-9	TRBJ1-5	TGTGCCAGCAGTTATTACGGGACAGGGGAATTCAATCAGCCCCAGCATTTT	CASSYYGTGEFNQPQHF
NA	TRBD1	TRBV15	TRBJ1-4	TGTGCCACCAGCCAGGGGGCCGATCTAACTAATGAAAAACTGTTTTTT	CATSQGADLTNEKLFF
NA	TRBD2	TRBV6-5	TRBJ2-1	TGTGCCAGCAGCTTAGCGGGGTCCTCCTACAATGAGCAGTTCTTC	CASSLAGSSYNEQFF
NA	NA	TRBV5-5	TRBJ2-1	TGTGCCAGCAGCCCCCTAACCGTCCTGCCCTACAATGAGCAGTTCTTC	CASSPLTVLPYNEQFF
once	TRBD2	TRBV7-3	TRBJ2-1	TGTGCCAGCAGCCCAAGGGGACTAGCGAACAATGAGCAGTTCTTC	CASSPRGLANNEQFF
NA	TRBD1	TRBV12-3/TRBV12-4	TRBJ1-2	TGTGCCAGCAGGACCGGGACAGGGAGTGGCTACACCTTC	CASRTGTGSGYTF
NA	NA	TRBV3-1/TRBV3-2	TRBJ1-1	TGTGCCAGCAGCCTCCGGACGGGAAAGAACACTGAAGCTTTCTTT	CASSLRTGKNTEAFF
NA	TRBD1	TRBV7-2	TRBJ1-1	TGTGCCAGCAGCTTACGCAGGGGGCTGGGCACTGAAGCTTTCTTT	CASSLRRGLGTEAFF
once	TRBD1	TRBV24-1	TRBJ1-1	TGTGCCACCAGCGGGACAGGCGGAATGAACACTGAAGCTTTCTTT	CATSGTGGMNTEAFF
NA	NA	TRBV5-6	TRBJ1-1	TGTGCCAGCAGCTATCAGAATCCACGTGAAGCTTTCTTT	CASSYQNPREAFF
many	TRBD1	TRBV24-1	TRBJ1-2	TGTGCCACCAGTGATGCGGGACAGGCAGACTATGGCTACACCTTC	CATSDAGQADYGYTF
NA	TRBD1	TRBV7-6	TRBJ1-5	TGTGCCAGCAGCGCCGGGACAGACGCATATAGCAATCAGCCCCAGCATTTT	CASSAGTDAYSNQPQHF
NA	NA	TRBV6-2/TRBV6-3	TRBJ2-5	TGTGCCAGCAGCCGCTGGGACAAAGAGACCCAGTACTTC	CASSRWDKETQYF
NA	NA	TRBV27	TRBJ1-6	TGTGCCAGCAGCCCAGCGCCGGCGGTCGCGGGTTCACCCCTCCACTTT	CASSPAPAVAGSPLHF
NA	NA	TRBV6-5	TRBJ1-6	TGTGCCAGCAGCTGGACTGATTCACCCCTCCACTTT	CASSWTDSPLHF
NA	NA	TRBV28	TRBJ1-2	TGTGCCAGCAGTGGAGTCCCAGAGGACTATGGCTACACCTTC	CASSGVPEDYGYTF
few	NA	TRBV19	TRBJ1-1	TGTGCCAGTAGTACTGGACATACTCTAACGAACACTGAAGCTTTCTTT	CASSTGHTLTNTEAFF
NA	TRBD1	TRBV6-1	TRBJ1-2	TGTGCCAGCAGTGAGACAGGGGGAATTGGCTACACCTTC	CASSETGGIGYTF
NA	NA	TRBV30	TRBJ1-6	TGTGCCTCAAGGTGGGGCCCCTCAAGCTCCTATAATTCACCCCTCCACTTT	CASRWGPSSSYNSPLHF
NA	TRBD1	TRBV7-9	TRBJ1-2	TGTGCCAGCAGCTTAGAGCCGGGACAGCTCTATGGCTACACCTTC	CASSLEPGQLYGYTF
NA	NA	TRBV27	TRBJ2-5	TGTGCCAGCAGTTCTACCCTCCTCGGGTGGGAGACCCAGTACTTC	CASSSTLLGWETQYF
once	NA	TRBV12-3/TRBV12-4	TRBJ2-5	TGTGCCAGCAGTCGCCAGAACCAAGAGACCCAGTACTTC	CASSRQNQETQYF
NA	NA	TRBV12-3/TRBV12-4	TRBJ1-2	TGTGCCAGCAGGACACAGGGATCTCCCGGCTACACCTTC	CASRTQGSPGYTF
NA	TRBD1	TRBV19	TRBJ2-7	TGTGCCAGTAGTAGGGGACAGGCGTACTACGAGCAGTACTTC	CASSRGQAYYEQYF
NA	TRBD1	TRBV4-2	TRBJ2-7	TGTGCCAGCAGCCAAACCCGGGACAGCTCCTACGAGCAGTACTTC	CASSQTRDSSYEQYF
NA	NA	TRBV9	TRBJ2-5	TGTGCCAGCAGCAGGAACAGCAATTACCAAGAGACCCAGTACTTC	CASSRNSNYQETQYF
NA	NA	TRBV10-3	TRBJ2-5	TGTGCCATCAGTGAGTTGGAGGGGCAGGGTCGACGAGAGACCCAGTACTTC	CAISELEGQGRRETQYF
NA	NA	TRBV11-1	TRBJ2-1	TGTGCCAGCAGCACTGCGGGCGCCCAGCAGTTCTTC	CASSTAGAQQFF
NA	NA	TRBV6-2/TRBV6-3	TRBJ2-7	TGTGCCAGCAGTTATGATGGGGGGGCCCACTACGAGCAGTACTTC	CASSYDGGAHYEQYF